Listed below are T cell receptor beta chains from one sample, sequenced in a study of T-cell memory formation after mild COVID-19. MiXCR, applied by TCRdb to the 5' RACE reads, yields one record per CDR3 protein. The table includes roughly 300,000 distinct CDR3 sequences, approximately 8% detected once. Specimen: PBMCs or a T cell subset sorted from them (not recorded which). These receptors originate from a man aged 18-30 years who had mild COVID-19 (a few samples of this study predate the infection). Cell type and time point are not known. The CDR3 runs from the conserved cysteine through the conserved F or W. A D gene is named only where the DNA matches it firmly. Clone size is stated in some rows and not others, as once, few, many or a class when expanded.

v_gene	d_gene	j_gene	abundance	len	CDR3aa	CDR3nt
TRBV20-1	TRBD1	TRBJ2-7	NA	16	CSARDEVDRGTYEQYF	TGCAGTGCTAGAGATGAGGTGGACAGGGGCACCTACGAGCAGTACTTC
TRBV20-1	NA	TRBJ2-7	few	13	CSAPTPGNYEQYF	TGCAGTGCGCCGACCCCGGGAAACTACGAGCAGTACTTC
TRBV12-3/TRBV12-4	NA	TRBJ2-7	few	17	CASSRRAGGTGDYEQYF	TGTGCCAGCAGCCGGCGGGCGGGGGGGACAGGAGACTACGAGCAGTACTTC
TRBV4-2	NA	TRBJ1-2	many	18	CASSQVIEAEQTGYGYTF	TGTGCCAGCAGCCAAGTTATCGAGGCGGAACAGACGGGCTATGGCTACACCTTC
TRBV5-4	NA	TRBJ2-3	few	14	CASSPKGLPDTQYF	TGTGCCAGCAGCCCAAAGGGACTCCCAGATACGCAGTATTTT
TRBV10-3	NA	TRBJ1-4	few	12	CAISELTEKLFF	TGTGCCATCAGCGAGTTGACGGAAAAACTGTTTTTT
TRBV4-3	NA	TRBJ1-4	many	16	CASSQDWATRNEKLFF	TGCGCCAGCAGCCAAGATTGGGCTACTAGGAATGAAAAACTGTTTTTT
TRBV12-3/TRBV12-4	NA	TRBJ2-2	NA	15	CASSLFNHDTGELFF	TGTGCCAGCAGTTTATTTAACCACGACACCGGGGAGCTGTTTTTT
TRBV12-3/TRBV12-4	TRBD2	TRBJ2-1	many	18	CASSSGLAGPSSYNEQFF	TGTGCCAGCAGCTCGGGACTAGCGGGTCCCAGCTCCTACAATGAGCAGTTCTTC
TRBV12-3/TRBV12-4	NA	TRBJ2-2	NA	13	CASSLLRTGELFF	TGTGCCAGCAGTCTGCTCCGGACCGGGGAGCTGTTTTTT
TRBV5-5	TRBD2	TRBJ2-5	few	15	CASSPRTSGGWTQYF	TGTGCCAGCAGCCCCCGGACTAGCGGGGGATGGACCCAGTACTTC
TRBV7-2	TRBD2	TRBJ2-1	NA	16	CASSVTSGDIYTEQFF	TGTGCCAGCAGCGTGACTAGCGGGGATATCTACACTGAGCAGTTCTTC
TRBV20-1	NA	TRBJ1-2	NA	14	CSARKTDSNYGYTF	TGCAGTGCTAGAAAGACCGACAGTAACTATGGCTACACCTTC
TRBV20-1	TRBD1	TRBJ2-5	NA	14	CSAHRDRTSGTQYF	TGCAGTGCTCACCGGGACAGAACTTCGGGGACCCAGTACTTC
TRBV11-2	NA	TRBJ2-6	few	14	CASSLDWGRNVLTF	TGTGCCAGCAGCTTAGATTGGGGGCGGAACGTCCTGACTTTC
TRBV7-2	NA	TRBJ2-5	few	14	CASSKRTFQETQYF	TGTGCCAGCAGCAAAAGGACTTTCCAAGAGACCCAGTACTTC
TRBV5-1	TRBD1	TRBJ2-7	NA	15	CASSLGTGFSYEQYF	TGCGCCAGCAGCTTGGGGACAGGGTTCTCCTACGAGCAGTACTTC
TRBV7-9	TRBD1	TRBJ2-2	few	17	CASSLSSGTANTGELFF	TGTGCCAGCAGCTTATCATCCGGGACAGCAAACACCGGGGAGCTGTTTTTT
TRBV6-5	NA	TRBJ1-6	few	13	CASSYWGDSPLHF	TGTGCCAGCAGTTACTGGGGCGACTCACCCCTCCACTTT
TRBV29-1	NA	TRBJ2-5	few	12	CSVSWRRETQYF	TGCAGCGTTAGTTGGCGACGGGAGACCCAGTACTTC
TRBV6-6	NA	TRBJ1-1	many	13	CASSYATNTEAFF	TGTGCCAGCAGCTATGCGACTAACACTGAAGCTTTCTTT
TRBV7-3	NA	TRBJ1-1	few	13	CASSPQAGTGAFF	TGTGCCAGCAGCCCGCAGGCTGGGACGGGAGCTTTCTTT
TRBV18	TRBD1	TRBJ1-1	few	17	CASSPQGTGGRNTEAFF	TGTGCCAGCTCACCACAGGGGACAGGGGGTAGGAACACTGAAGCTTTCTTT
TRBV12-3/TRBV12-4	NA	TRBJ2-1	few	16	CASSLAQRWFYNEQFF	TGTGCCAGCAGTTTAGCGCAGCGTTGGTTTTACAATGAGCAGTTCTTC
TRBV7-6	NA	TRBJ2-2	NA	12	CASSFGNGELFF	NA
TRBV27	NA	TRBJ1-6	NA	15	CASGLSGRRDSPLHF	TGTGCCAGCGGGTTGTCGGGCAGGCGAGATTCACCCCTCCACTTT
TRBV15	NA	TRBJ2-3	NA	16	CATSRDWGTSTDTQYF	TGTGCCACCAGCAGAGATTGGGGGACTAGCACAGATACGCAGTATTTT
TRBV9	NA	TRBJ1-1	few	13	CASSVGTNTEAFF	TGTGCCAGCAGCGTAGGAACGAACACTGAAGCTTTCTTT
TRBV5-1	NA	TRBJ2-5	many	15	CASSLAGQYQETQYF	TGCGCCAGCAGCTTGGCCGGACAGTACCAAGAGACCCAGTACTTC
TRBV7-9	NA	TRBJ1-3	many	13	CASSLGHGNTIYF	TGTGCCAGCAGCTTAGGACACGGAAACACCATATATTTT
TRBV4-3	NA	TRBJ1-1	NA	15	CASSQSPQLNTEAFF	TGCGCCAGCAGCCAGTCCCCGCAGCTGAACACTGAAGCTTTCTTT
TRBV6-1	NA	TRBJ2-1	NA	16	CASRAQSRSSYNEQFF	TGTGCCAGCCGGGCCCAGTCAAGGAGCTCCTACAATGAGCAGTTCTTC
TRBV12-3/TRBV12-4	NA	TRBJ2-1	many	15	CASSLVQRGYNEQFF	TGTGCCAGCAGTTTGGTACAGAGGGGATACAATGAGCAGTTCTTC
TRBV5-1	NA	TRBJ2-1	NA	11	CASSLEAGKFF	TGCGCCAGCAGCTTGGAAGCAGGGAAGTTCTTC
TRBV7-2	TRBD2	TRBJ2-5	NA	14	CASRARGVGETQYF	TGTGCCAGCAGGGCTCGGGGGGTGGGGGAGACCCAGTACTTC
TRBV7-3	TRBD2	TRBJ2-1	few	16	CASSPTWEGPYNEQFF	TGTGCCAGCAGCCCAACATGGGAGGGTCCCTACAATGAGCAGTTCTTC
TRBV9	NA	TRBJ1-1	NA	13	CASSVDFQGEAFF	TGTGCCAGCAGCGTCGATTTCCAGGGGGAAGCTTTCTTT
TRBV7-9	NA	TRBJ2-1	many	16	CASSFDPRRTYNEQFF	TGTGCCAGCAGCTTCGACCCCAGGCGAACCTACAATGAGCAGTTCTTC
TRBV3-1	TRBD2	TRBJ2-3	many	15	CASSQAGGPADTQYF	TGTGCCAGCAGCCAAGCGGGGGGGCCTGCAGATACGCAGTATTTT